The 2 T cell receptor beta chains reported below all come from one sample, sequenced in a study of T-cell memory formation after mild COVID-19. TCRdb reanalysed the 5' RACE reads using MiXCR and keeps one entry per CDR3 protein. The table records about 250,000 distinct CDR3 sequences, over 15% of them present only once. The material sequenced was PBMCs or a T cell subset sorted from them (not recorded which). The source is a young man who had mild COVID-19 (a few samples of this study predate the infection). Cell type and time point are not known.

This clonotype was counted only a few times. This chain links TRBV6-5 with TRBJ2-7; no reliable D call. Germline V gene sequence: CDR1 MNHEY, CDR2 SVGAGI. The CDR3 consists of 15 residues. Trimming shortened V by 4 bases and J by 3 bases, and 16 bases separated the two germline ends. As DNA, the CDR3 is TGTGCCAGCAGTTCTATGCCTCGTCTCTTCTACGAGCAGTACTTC. Amino acid sequence: CASSSMPRLFYEQYF.

This clonotype was picked up many times. The chain links TRBV5-1 to TRBJ2-3; 13 bases line up with TRBD2. This CDR3 comprises 16 residues. After removal of 4 bases from V and 7 bases from J, the junction contained 9 bases not matched to a gene. Germline V gene sequence: CDR1 SGHRS, CDR2 YFSETQ. In nucleotides, the CDR3 is TGCGCCAGCAGCCTGGGACTAGCGGGGCCCACCCATACGCAGTATTTT. Translating it yields CASSLGLAGPTHTQYF. The complete variable domain, with remaining parts taken from reference TRBV5-1 and TRBJ2-3, reads KAGVTQTPRYLIKTRGQQVTLSCSPISGHRSVSWYQQTPGQGLQFLFEYFSETQRNKGNFPGRFSGRQFSNSRSEMNVSTLELGDSALYLCASSLGLAGPTHTQYFGPGTRLTVL.